The rows below give T cell receptor beta chains drawn from one sample of a study of blood T cell repertoires in COVID-19. The protocol was immunoSEQ multiplex PCR, while the TCRdb copy is restricted to in-frame clones and leaves out a portion. The table shows 150,000 to 160,000 clones, with about 90% occurring only once. The sample comprised peripheral blood. The receptors derive from a man aged 45-65 years with acute or convalescent COVID-19. The conserved cysteine and the conserved F or W are not part of the CDR3 here. The order of the fields is CDR3 protein, V gene, J gene.

cdr3_aa: ASSEGQGKQPQH; v_call: TRBV6-1; j_call: TRBJ1-5
cdr3_aa: ASTQNAQAGNTEAF; v_call: TRBV6-6; j_call: TRBJ1-1
cdr3_aa: ASSPGLREGLSKNIQY; v_call: TRBV7-8; j_call: TRBJ2-4
cdr3_aa: ASSTDRESAWYQETQY; v_call: TRBV27; j_call: TRBJ2-5
cdr3_aa: ASSPGTLGYNEQF; v_call: TRBV27; j_call: TRBJ2-1
cdr3_aa: ASSLTGITDTQY; v_call: TRBV5-1; j_call: TRBJ2-3
cdr3_aa: SAVGLAGRSSYNEQF; v_call: TRBV29-1; j_call: TRBJ2-1
cdr3_aa: AWSVAGDSQETQY; v_call: TRBV30; j_call: TRBJ2-5
cdr3_aa: ASSPRTSGYNEQF; v_call: TRBV5-4; j_call: TRBJ2-1
cdr3_aa: ASSSFGRRTDGYT; v_call: TRBV19; j_call: TRBJ1-2
cdr3_aa: ASTMGQSYEQY; v_call: TRBV28; j_call: TRBJ2-7
cdr3_aa: ASTPTQNRAISYNEQF; v_call: TRBV5-1; j_call: TRBJ2-1
cdr3_aa: ARTGVVGGSYEQY; v_call: TRBV5-3; j_call: TRBJ2-7
cdr3_aa: ASSTDQETQY; v_call: TRBV2; j_call: TRBJ2-5
cdr3_aa: ASSQAWRGEQF; v_call: TRBV4-3; j_call: TRBJ2-1
cdr3_aa: ASSSDRVGTDTQY; v_call: TRBV19; j_call: TRBJ2-3
cdr3_aa: ASSPNGGAGRTRVQQY; v_call: TRBV5-1; j_call: TRBJ2-7
cdr3_aa: ATSRGGTNTGELF; v_call: TRBV15; j_call: TRBJ2-2
cdr3_aa: ASSGGQGQQWGHTQY; v_call: TRBV2; j_call: TRBJ2-3
cdr3_aa: ASSQPGHQETQY; v_call: TRBV3-1/TRBV3-2; j_call: TRBJ2-5
cdr3_aa: ASSLDQKSRLLEMNTDAF; v_call: TRBV11-2; j_call: TRBJ1-1
cdr3_aa: ASRGRGTSYEQY; v_call: TRBV2; j_call: TRBJ2-7
cdr3_aa: ASSPQVNQPQH; v_call: TRBV7-2; j_call: TRBJ1-5
cdr3_aa: ASSSLLHEQY; v_call: TRBV6-2/TRBV6-3; j_call: TRBJ2-7
cdr3_aa: ASRQGYNSPLH; v_call: TRBV6-5; j_call: TRBJ1-6
cdr3_aa: ASSFLGQGAYNEQF; v_call: TRBV7-2; j_call: TRBJ2-1
cdr3_aa: ASSEFLQGALGTQY; v_call: TRBV6-1; j_call: TRBJ2-5
cdr3_aa: AISGTGIYGYT; v_call: TRBV10-3; j_call: TRBJ1-2
cdr3_aa: ASSPRDRGNTYEQY; v_call: TRBV9; j_call: TRBJ2-7
cdr3_aa: ASSDPPQGDHEQY; v_call: TRBV2; j_call: TRBJ2-7
cdr3_aa: AWSVSLTPGNTIY; v_call: TRBV30; j_call: TRBJ1-3
cdr3_aa: ASGDRESNQPQH; v_call: TRBV6-6; j_call: TRBJ1-5
cdr3_aa: ASSYPGQGVAEAF; v_call: TRBV5-4; j_call: TRBJ1-1
cdr3_aa: ASSDGRRYGYT; v_call: TRBV2; j_call: TRBJ1-2
cdr3_aa: ASRQGGSQPQH; v_call: TRBV6-5; j_call: TRBJ1-5
cdr3_aa: ASSPKETQY; v_call: TRBV7-9; j_call: TRBJ2-5